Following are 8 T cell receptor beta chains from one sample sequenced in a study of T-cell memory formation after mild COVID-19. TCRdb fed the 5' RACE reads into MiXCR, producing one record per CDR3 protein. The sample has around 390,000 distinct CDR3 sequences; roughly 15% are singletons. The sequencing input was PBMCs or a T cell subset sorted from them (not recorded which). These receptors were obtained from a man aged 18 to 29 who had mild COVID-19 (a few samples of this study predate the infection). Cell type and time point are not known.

CDR3 DNA: TGTGCCAGCGGGACTCCCGTCCGGCAGTTCTTC. This encodes CASGTPVRQFF. The chain recombines TRBV6-2 or TRBV6-3 with TRBJ2-1, with D perhaps matching TRBD2 (6 bases). CDR1 and CDR2 (germline): MNHEY, SVGEGT. The V end lost 8 bases, the J end lost 12 bases, and 14 bases lay between the germline ends. This CDR3 has 11 residues.

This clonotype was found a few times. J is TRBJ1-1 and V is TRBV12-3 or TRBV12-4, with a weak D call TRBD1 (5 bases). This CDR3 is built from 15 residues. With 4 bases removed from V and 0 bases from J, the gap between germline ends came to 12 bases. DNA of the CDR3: TGTGCCAGCAGTTGGGACGGAGCCATGAACACTGAAGCTTTCTTT. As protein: CASSWDGAMNTEAFF.

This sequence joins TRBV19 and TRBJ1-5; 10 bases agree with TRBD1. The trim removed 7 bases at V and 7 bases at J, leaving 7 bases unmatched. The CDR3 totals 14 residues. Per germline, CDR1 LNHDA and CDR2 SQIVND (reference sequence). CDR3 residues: CASNGDRGGQPQHF. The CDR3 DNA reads TGTGCCAGTAACGGGGACAGGGGTGGCCAGCCCCAGCATTTT.

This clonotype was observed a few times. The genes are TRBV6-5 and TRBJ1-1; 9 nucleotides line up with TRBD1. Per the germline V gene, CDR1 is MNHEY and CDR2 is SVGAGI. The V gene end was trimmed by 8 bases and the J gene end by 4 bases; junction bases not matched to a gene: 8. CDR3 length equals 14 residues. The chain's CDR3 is CASLSGTGLTEAFF. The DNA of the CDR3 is TGTGCCAGCCTATCAGGGACAGGGCTCACTGAAGCTTTCTTT.

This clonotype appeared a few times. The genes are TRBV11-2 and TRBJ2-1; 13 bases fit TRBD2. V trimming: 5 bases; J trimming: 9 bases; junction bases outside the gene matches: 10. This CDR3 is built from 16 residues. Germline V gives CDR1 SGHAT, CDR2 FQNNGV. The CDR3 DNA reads TGTGCCAGCAGCCGACTAGCGGGGGGCCTAGGGGGTGAGCAGTTCTTC. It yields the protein CASSRLAGGLGGEQFF.

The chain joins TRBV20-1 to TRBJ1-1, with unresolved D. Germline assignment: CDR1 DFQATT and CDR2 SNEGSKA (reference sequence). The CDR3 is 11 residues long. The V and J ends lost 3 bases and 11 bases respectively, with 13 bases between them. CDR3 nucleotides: TGCAGTGCTAGGACTCAGGCCCGGGCTTTCTTT. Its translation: CSARTQARAFF.

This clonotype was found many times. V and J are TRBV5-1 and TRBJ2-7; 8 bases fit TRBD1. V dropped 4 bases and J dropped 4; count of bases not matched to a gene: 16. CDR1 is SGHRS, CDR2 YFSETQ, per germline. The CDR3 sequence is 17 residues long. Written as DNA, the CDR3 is TGCGCCAGCAGCATGCAGGGGGCTACAACGGGGATATACGAGCAGTACTTC. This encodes CASSMQGATTGIYEQYF.

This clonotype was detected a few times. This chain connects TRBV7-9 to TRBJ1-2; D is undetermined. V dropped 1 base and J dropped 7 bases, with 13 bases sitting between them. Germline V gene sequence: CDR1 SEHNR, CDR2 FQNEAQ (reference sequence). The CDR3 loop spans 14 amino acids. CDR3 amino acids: CASSLEFSDPGYTF. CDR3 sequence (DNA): TGTGCCAGCAGCTTAGAATTTTCGGACCCTGGCTACACCTTC.